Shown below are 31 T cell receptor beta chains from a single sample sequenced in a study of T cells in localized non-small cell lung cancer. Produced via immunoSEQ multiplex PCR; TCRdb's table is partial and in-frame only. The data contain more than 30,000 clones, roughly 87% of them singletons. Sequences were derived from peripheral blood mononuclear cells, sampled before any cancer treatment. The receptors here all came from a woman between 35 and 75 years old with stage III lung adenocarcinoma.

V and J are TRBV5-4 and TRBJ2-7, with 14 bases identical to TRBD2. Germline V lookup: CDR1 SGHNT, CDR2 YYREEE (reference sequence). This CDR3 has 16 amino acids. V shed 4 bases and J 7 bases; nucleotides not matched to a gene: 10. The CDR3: CASSLRTSGGLGEQYF. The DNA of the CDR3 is TGTGCCAGCAGCCTCAGGACTAGCGGGGGGCTTGGGGAGCAGTACTTC.

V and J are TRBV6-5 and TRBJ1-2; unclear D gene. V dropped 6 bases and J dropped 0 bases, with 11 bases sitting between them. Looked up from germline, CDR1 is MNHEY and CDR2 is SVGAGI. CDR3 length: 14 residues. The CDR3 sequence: CASRKTLPNYGYTF. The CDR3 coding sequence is TGTGCCAGCAGGAAGACATTACCTAACTATGGCTACACCTTC.

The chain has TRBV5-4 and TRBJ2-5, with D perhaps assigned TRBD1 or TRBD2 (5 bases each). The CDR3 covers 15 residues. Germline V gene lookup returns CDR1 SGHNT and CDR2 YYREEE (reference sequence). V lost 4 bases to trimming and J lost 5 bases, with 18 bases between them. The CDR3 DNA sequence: TGTGCCAGCAGCCCCCGGGGCCAGCCCCTGGAGACCCAGTACTTC. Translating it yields CASSPRGQPLETQYF.

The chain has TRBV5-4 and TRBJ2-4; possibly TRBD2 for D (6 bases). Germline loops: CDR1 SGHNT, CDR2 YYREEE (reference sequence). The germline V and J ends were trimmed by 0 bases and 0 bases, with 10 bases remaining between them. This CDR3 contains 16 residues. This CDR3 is CASSLEKGLAKNIQYF. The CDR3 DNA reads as TGTGCCAGCAGCTTGGAAAAGGGACTAGCCAAAAACATTCAGTACTTC.

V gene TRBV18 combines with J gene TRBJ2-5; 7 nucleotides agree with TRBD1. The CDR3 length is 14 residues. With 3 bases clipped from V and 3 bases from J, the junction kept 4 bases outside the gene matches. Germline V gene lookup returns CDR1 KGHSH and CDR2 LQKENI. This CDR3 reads CASSPGTAEETQYF. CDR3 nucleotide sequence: TGTGCCAGCTCACCGGGGACAGCTGAAGAGACCCAGTACTTC.

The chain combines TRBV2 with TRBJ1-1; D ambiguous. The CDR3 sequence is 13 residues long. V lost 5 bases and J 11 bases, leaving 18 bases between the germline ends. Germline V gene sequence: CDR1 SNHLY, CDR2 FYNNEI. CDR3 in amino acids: CASSRPVDPKAFF. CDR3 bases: TGTGCCAGCAGTAGACCTGTAGATCCTAAGGCTTTCTTT.

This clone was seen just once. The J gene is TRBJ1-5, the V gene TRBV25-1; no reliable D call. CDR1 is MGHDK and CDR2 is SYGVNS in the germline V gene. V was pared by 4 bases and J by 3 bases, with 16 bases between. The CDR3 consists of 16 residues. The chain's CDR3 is CASSGGSAIFNQPQHF. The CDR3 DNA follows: TGTGCCAGCAGTGGGGGATCCGCCATTTTCAATCAGCCCCAGCATTTT. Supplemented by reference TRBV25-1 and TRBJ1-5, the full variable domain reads EADIYQTPRYLVIGTGKKITLECSQTMGHDKMYWYQQDPGMELHLIHYSYGVNSTEKGDLSSESTVSRIRTEHFPLTLESARPSHTSQYLCASSGGSAIFNQPQHFGDGTRLSIL.

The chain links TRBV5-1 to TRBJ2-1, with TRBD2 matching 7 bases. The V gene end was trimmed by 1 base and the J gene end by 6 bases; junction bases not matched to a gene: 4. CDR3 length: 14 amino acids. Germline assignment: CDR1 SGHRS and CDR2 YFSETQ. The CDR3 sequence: CASSLSSGGNEQFF. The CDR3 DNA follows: TGCGCCAGCAGCTTGTCTAGCGGAGGCAATGAGCAGTTCTTC.

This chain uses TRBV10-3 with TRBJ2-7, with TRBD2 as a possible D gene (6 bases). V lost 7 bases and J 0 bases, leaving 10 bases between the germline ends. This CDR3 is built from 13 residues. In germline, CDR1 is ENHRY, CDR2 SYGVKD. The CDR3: CAITPSDSYEQYF. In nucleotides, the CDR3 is TGTGCCATCACCCCTAGCGACTCCTACGAGCAGTACTTC.

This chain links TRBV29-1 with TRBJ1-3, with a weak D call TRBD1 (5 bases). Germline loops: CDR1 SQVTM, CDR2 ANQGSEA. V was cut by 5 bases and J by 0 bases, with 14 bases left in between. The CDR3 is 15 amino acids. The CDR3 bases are TGCAGCGTTCGTGGGGGAGGGTCCTCTGGAAACACCATATATTTT. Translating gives CSVRGGGSSGNTIYF.

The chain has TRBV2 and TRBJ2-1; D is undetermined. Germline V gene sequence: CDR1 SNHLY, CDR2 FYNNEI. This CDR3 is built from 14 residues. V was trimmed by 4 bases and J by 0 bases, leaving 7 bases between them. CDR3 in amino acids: CASSVLGSYNEQFF. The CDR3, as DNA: TGTGCCAGCAGTGTTTTGGGCTCCTACAATGAGCAGTTCTTC.

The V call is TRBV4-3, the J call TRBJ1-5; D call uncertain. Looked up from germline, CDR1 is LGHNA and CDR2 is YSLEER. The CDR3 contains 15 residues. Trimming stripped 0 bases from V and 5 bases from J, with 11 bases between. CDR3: CASSQDLPDDQPQHF. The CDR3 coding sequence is TGCGCCAGCAGCCAAGATCTACCAGATGATCAGCCCCAGCATTTT.

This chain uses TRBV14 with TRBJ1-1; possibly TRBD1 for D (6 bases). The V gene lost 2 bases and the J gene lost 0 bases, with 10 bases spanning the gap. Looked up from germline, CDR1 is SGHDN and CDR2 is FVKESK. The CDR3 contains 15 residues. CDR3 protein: CASSQLGQMNTEAFF. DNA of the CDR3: TGTGCCAGCAGCCAATTAGGACAGATGAACACTGAAGCTTTCTTT.

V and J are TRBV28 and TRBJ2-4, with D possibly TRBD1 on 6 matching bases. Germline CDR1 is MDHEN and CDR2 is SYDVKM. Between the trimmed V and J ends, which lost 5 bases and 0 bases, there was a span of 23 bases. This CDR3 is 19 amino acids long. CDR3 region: CASSPPPGRKGVAKNIQYF. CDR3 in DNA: TGTGCCAGCAGTCCCCCCCCAGGGAGAAAGGGGGTAGCCAAAAACATTCAGTACTTC.

Written as DNA, the CDR3 is TGTGCCAGCAGCTTAGCGGGGCATTTCACAGATACGCAGTATTTT. Its translation is CASSLAGHFTDTQYF. The chain carries TRBV7-9 and TRBJ2-3; D might be TRBD1 (5 bases). Trimming took off 0 bases at V and 2 bases at J, with 9 bases between the two ends. CDR1 SEHNR and CDR2 FQNEAQ come from the germline V gene (reference sequence). CDR3 length equals 15 residues. The full variable domain, its missing parts supplied by reference TRBV7-9 and TRBJ2-3, is DTGVSQNPRHKITKRGQNVTFRCDPISEHNRLYWYRQTLGQGPEFLTYFQNEAQLEKSRLLSDRFSAERPKGSFSTLEIQRTEQGDSAMYLCASSLAGHFTDTQYFGPGTRLTVL.

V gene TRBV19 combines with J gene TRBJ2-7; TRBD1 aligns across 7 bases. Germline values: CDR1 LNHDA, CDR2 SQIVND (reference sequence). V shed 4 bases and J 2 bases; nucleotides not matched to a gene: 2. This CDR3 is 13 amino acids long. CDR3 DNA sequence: TGTGCCAGTAGTAGGGACAGTGCCTACGAGCAGTACTTC. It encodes CASSRDSAYEQYF.

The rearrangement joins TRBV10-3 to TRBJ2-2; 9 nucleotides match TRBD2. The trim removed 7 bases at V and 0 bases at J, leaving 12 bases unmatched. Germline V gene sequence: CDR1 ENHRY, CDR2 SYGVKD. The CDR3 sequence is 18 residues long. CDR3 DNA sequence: TGTGCCATCAATGGAGAGGGTAGCGGGGGTGCGAACACCGGGGAGCTGTTTTTT. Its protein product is CAINGEGSGGANTGELFF.

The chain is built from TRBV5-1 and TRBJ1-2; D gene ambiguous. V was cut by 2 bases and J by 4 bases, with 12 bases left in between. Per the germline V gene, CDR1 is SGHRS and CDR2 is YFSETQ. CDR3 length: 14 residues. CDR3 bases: TGCGCCAGCAGCTTTCAAGGAGACCCCTATGGCTACACCTTC. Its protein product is CASSFQGDPYGYTF.

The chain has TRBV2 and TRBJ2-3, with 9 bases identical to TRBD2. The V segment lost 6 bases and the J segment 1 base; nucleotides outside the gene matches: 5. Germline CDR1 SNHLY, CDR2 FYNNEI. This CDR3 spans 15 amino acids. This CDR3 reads CASSARTSGTDTQYF. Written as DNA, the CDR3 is TGTGCCAGCAGCGCTCGGACTAGCGGCACAGATACGCAGTATTTT.

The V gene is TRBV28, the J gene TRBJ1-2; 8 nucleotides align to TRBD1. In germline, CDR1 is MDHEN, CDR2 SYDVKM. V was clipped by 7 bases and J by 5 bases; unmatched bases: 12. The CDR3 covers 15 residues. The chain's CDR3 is CASTITSQGVYGYTF. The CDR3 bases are TGTGCCAGCACCATTACGTCACAGGGGGTGTATGGCTACACCTTC.

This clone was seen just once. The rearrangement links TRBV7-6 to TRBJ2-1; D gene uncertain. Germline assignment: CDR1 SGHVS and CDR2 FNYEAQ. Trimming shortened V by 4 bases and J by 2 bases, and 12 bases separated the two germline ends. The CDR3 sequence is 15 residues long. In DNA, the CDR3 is TGTGCCAGCAGCTATGGGCCGGCGGCCTACAATGAGCAGTTCTTC. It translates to CASSYGPAAYNEQFF.

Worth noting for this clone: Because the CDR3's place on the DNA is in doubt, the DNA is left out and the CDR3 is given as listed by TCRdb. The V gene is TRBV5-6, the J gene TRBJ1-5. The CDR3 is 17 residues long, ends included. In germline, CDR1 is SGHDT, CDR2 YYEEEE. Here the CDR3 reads CASSFGPGRFINQPQHF.

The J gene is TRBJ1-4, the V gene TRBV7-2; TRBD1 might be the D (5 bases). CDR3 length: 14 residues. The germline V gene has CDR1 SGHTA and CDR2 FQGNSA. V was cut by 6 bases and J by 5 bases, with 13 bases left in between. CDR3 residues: CASSTPGPNEKLFF. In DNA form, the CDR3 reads TGTGCCAGCAGTACCCCGGGACCCAATGAAAAACTGTTTTTT.

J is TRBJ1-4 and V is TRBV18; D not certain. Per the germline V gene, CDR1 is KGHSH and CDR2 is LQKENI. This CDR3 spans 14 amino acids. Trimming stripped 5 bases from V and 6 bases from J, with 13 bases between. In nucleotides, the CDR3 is TGTGCCAGCTCAAGGTCCCCGTCGGATGAAAAACTGTTTTTT. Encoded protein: CASSRSPSDEKLFF.

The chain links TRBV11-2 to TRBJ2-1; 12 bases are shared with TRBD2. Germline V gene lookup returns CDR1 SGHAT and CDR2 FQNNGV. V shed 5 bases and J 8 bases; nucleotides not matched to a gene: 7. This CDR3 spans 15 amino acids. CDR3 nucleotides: TGTGCCAGCAGCCCTGGACTAGCGGGATTCGATGAGCAGTTCTTC. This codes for CASSPGLAGFDEQFF.

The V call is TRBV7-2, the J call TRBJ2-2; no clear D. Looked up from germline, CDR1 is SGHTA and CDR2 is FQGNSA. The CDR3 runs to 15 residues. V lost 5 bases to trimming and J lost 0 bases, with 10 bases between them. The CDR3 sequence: CASSRRVTNTGELFF. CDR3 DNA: TGTGCCAGCAGCCGAAGAGTAACGAACACCGGGGAGCTGTTTTTT.

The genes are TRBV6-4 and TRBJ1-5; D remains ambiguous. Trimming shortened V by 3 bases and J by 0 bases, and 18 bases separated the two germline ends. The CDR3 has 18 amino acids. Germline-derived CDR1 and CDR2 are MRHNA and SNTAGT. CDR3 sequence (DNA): TGTGCCAGCAGTGAGGAGGGCCTAGCGGTCTATAGCAATCAGCCCCAGCATTTT. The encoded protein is CASSEEGLAVYSNQPQHF.

CDR3 amino acids: CASSDGTRDGYTF. The CDR3 nucleotides read TGTGCCAGCAGCGACGGGACTCGGGATGGCTACACCTTC. The chain carries TRBV9 and TRBJ1-2; weak D call: TRBD1 (5 bases). The CDR3 is 13 residues long. V was shortened by 3 bases and J by 6 bases, with 12 bases between the two germline ends. Per the germline V gene, CDR1 is SGDLS and CDR2 is YYNGEE.

The CDR3 DNA follows: TGTGCCAGCAGTTTGGAACAAATTAAAAAACTGTTTTTT. It encodes CASSLEQIKKLFF. This chain uses TRBV28 with TRBJ1-4; D call uncertain. The germline CDR1 and CDR2 sequences are MDHEN and SYDVKM. V was trimmed by 3 bases and J by 9 bases, leaving 11 bases between them. The CDR3 spans 13 residues. The full variable domain, in which reference TRBV28 and TRBJ1-4 provide the parts outside the CDR3, is DVKVTQSSRYLVKRTGEKVFLECVQDMDHENMFWYRQDPGLGLRLIYFSYDVKMKEKGDIPEGYSVSREKKERFSLILESASTNQTSMYLCASSLEQIKKLFFGSGTQLSVL.

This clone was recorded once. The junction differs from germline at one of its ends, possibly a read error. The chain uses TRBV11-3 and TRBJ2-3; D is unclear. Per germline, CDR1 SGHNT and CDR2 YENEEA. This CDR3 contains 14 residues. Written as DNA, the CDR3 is TGTGCCAGCAGCCTAGATATGGTTTCGGATACGCAGTATTTT. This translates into CASSLDMVSDTQYF.

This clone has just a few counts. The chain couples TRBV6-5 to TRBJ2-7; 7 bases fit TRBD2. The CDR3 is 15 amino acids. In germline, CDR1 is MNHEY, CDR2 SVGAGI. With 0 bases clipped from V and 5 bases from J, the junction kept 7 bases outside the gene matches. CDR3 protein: CASSYSGQGLNEQYF. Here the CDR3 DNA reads TGTGCCAGCAGTTACTCAGGGCAGGGACTAAACGAGCAGTACTTC.